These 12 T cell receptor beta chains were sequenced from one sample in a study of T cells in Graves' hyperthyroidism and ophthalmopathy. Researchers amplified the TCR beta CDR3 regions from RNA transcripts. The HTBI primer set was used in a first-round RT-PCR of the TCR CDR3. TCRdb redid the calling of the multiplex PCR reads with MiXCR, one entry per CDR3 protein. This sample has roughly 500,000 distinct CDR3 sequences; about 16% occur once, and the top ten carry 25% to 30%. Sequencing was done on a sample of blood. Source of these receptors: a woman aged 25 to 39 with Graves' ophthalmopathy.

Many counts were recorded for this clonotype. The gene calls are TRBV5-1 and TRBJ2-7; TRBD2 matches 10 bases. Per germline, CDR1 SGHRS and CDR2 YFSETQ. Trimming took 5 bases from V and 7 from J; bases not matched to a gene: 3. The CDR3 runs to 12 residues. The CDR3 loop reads CASRSGLAEQYF. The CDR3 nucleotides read TGCGCCAGCAGATCGGGACTAGCGGAGCAGTACTTC.

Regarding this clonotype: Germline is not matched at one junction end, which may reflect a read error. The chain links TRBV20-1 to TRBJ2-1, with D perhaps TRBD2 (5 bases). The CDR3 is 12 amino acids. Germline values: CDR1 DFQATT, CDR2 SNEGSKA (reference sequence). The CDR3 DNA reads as TGCGGTGCTAGATCGGGGAACAGTGAGCAGTTCTTC. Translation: CGARSGNSEQFF.

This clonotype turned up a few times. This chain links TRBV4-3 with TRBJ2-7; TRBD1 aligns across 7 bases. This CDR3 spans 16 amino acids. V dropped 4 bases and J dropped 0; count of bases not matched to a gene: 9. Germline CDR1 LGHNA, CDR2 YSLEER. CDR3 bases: TGCGCCAGCAGCCCAAACCGGGACAGTACCTCCTACGAGCAGTACTTC. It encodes CASSPNRDSTSYEQYF.

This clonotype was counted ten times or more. The CDR3 nucleotides are TGTGCCAGCAGTGTCAAGCAGGATAATTCACCCCTCCACTTT. It yields the protein CASSVKQDNSPLHF. The J gene is TRBJ1-6, the V gene TRBV2; D remains unclear. V was cut by 4 bases and J by 5 bases, with 9 bases left in between. In germline, CDR1 is SNHLY, CDR2 FYNNEI. This CDR3 is 14 amino acids long.

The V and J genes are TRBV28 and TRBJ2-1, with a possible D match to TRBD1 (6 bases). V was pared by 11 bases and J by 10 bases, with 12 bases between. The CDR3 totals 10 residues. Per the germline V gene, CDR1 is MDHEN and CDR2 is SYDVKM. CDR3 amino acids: CAGTQGEQFF. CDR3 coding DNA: TGTGCCGGCACCCAGGGGGAGCAGTTCTTC.

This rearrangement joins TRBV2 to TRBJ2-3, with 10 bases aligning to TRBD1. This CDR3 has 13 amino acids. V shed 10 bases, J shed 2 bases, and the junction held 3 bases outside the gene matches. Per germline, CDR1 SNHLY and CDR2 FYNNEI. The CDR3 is CATGQGYTDTQYF. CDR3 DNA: TGTGCCACGGGACAGGGGTACACAGATACGCAGTATTTT.

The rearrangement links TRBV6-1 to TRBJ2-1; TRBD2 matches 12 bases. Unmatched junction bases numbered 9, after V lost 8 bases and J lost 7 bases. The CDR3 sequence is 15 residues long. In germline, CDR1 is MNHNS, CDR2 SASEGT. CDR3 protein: CASSRLAGERNEQFF. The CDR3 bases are TGTGCCAGCTCCCGACTAGCGGGAGAGAGGAATGAGCAGTTCTTC.

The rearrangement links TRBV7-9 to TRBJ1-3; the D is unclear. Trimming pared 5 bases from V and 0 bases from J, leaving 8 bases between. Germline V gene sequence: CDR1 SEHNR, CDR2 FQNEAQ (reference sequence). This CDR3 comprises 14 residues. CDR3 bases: TGTGCCAGCAGCCAGGCGACCTCTGGAAACACCATATATTTT. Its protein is CASSQATSGNTIYF.

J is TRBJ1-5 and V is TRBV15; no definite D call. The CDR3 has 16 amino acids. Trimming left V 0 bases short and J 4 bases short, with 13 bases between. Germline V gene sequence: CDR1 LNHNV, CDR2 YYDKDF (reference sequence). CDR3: CATSRDRQAGNQPQHF. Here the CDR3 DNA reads TGTGCCACCAGCAGAGATCGGCAAGCGGGTAATCAGCCCCAGCATTTT.

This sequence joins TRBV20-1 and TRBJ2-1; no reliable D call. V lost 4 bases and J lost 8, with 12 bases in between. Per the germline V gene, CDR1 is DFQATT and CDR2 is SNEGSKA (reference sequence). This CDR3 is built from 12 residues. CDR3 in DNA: TGCAGTGCTACGATTCTACGGGATGAGCAGTTCTTC. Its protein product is CSATILRDEQFF.

The CDR3 nucleotides read TGTGCCAGCAGTTCAGGGGATGGAAACACCATATATTTT. It yields the protein CASSSGDGNTIYF. V is TRBV28 and J is TRBJ1-3; possible D gene TRBD1, 6 bases. V was clipped by 4 bases and J by 3 bases, with 7 bases between them. The CDR3 is 13 amino acids. Per germline, CDR1 MDHEN and CDR2 SYDVKM.

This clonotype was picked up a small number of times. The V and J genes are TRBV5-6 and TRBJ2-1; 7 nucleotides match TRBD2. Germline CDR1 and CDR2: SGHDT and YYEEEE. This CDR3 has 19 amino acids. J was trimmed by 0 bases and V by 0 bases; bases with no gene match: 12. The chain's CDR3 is CASSLGGLGAGFSYNEQFF. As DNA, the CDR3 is TGTGCCAGCAGCTTGGGGGGCCTTGGAGCGGGATTCTCCTACAATGAGCAGTTCTTC.